This T cell receptor (beta chain) was documented in a study of control samples from healthy donors and cancer patients. With 3 bases removed from V and 6 bases from J, the gap between germline ends came to 13 bases. The CDR3 consists of 14 residues. CDR1 is SGHRS, CDR2 YFSETQ, per germline. Using immunoSEQ multiplex PCR, the repertoire was profiled, and TCRdb retains in-frame clones only, with some absent. The profile covers 130,000 to 150,000 clones, with approximately 92% appearing a single time and approximately 2.9% taken by the ten largest. The sequence derives from a man aged 25 to 45 in good health. Sequences were obtained from blood. The chain carries TRBV5-1 and TRBJ1-5; perhaps TRBD1 as D (6 bases). CDR3 in amino acids: CASSSGQSGQPQHF. The CDR3 nucleotides are TGCGCCAGCAGCTCGGGACAATCGGGTCAGCCCCAGCATTTT.